Described below is a single T cell receptor beta chain sequence and its context. TCRdb's table, derived via immunoSEQ multiplex PCR, lists solely in-frame clones and lacks some. Here the sample spans about 400,000 clones, approximately 95% being singletons. The V end was cut by 0 bases, the J end by 0 bases, with 12 bases between. This CDR3 comprises 16 residues. Germline CDR1 reads MGHDK; CDR2 reads SYGVNS. The sample belongs to a study of shared T cell receptors in the human thymus. This TCR was recovered from a human donor. This chain uses TRBV25-1 with TRBJ2-7; D is possibly TRBD2 (6 bases). Sequenced: thymocytes. This CDR3 is CASSEYGGISSYEQYF. DNA of the CDR3: TGTGCCAGCAGTGAATACGGAGGGATCAGCTCCTACGAGCAGTACTTC.